Below are 22 T cell receptor beta chains sequenced from a single sample in a study of shared clonotypes between healthy human individuals. Naivety among CD8 cells was defined by CD45RO negativity and positive CCR7 selection, thereby excluding terminally differentiated effector memory CD45RA+ cells. The data were produced by immunoSEQ multiplex PCR, yet TCRdb's version contains in-frame clones alone and is incomplete. This table holds more than 500,000 clones, roughly 96% found once. Sequenced: naive CD8+ T cells sorted from blood. These TCRs come from a woman aged 25-40 years in good health.

The V gene is TRBV29-1, the J gene TRBJ2-7, with 7 bases identical to TRBD1. The CDR3 covers 14 residues. Germline loops: CDR1 SQVTM, CDR2 ANQGSEA. V lost 0 bases to trimming and J lost 3 bases; unmatched junction nucleotides: 5. This CDR3 reads CSVEDPGQSYEQYF. Here the CDR3 DNA reads TGCAGCGTTGAAGATCCGGGACAGAGCTACGAGCAGTACTTC.

This clone was observed a single time. One junction end does not reproduce the germline sequence, and a read error may be involved. The chain combines TRBV4-1 with TRBJ2-7; 9 bases map to TRBD2. Germline V gene data show CDR1 as MGHRA and CDR2 as YSYEKL. The CDR3 spans 15 residues. The CDR3 sequence: CASSPGGVRAGGNDF. The CDR3 DNA reads TGCGCCAGCAGCCCGGGGGGTGTGCGAGCGGGAGGAAATGACTTC.

The rearrangement links TRBV13 to TRBJ2-3; possible D gene TRBD2, 6 bases. From germline, CDR1 is PRHDT and CDR2 FYEKMQ (reference sequence). Trimming cost V 6 bases and J 0 bases, with 13 bases left between them. The CDR3 contains 15 residues. The CDR3 sequence is CASSGEAASTDTQYF. CDR3 in DNA: TGTGCCAGCAGTGGGGAGGCCGCTAGCACAGATACGCAGTATTTT.

The chain combines TRBV5-1 with TRBJ2-7; 8 positions match TRBD2. The CDR3 has 15 amino acids. Trimming cost V 9 bases and J 4 bases; bases outside gene matches: 15. Germline CDR1 reads SGHRS; CDR2 reads YFSETQ. The CDR3 DNA sequence: TGCGCCAACTACGATAGCGGGACCGGTTCTTACGAGCAGTACTTC. Its protein is CANYDSGTGSYEQYF. The entire variable domain, with the rest obtained from reference TRBV5-1 and TRBJ2-7, is as follows: KAGVTQTPRYLIKTRGQQVTLSCSPISGHRSVSWYQQTPGQGLQFLFEYFSETQRNKGNFPGRFSGRQFSNSRSEMNVSTLELGDSALYLCANYDSGTGSYEQYFGPGTRLTVT.

Notes on this clone: The sample holds other DNA sequences that translate to the same CDR3. The rearrangement joins TRBV7-9 to TRBJ1-1, with TRBD1 matching 8 bases. V shed 5 bases and J 0 bases; nucleotides not matched to a gene: 5. The CDR3 runs 15 residues. Germline CDR1 reads SEHNR; CDR2 reads FQNEAQ (reference sequence). The CDR3 loop is CASSPGQGMNTEAFF. CDR3 DNA sequence: TGTGCCAGCAGCCCAGGACAGGGAATGAACACTGAAGCTTTCTTT.

This chain connects TRBV13 to TRBJ2-1; 13 nucleotides align to TRBD2. The CDR3 consists of 16 residues. V lost 5 bases and J lost 8; bases outside the gene matches: 9. Germline CDR1 and CDR2: PRHDT and FYEKMQ (reference sequence). The CDR3 sequence is CASSDSGTSGNYEQFF. The CDR3 nucleotides read TGTGCCAGCAGCGATAGTGGGACTAGCGGGAACTATGAGCAGTTCTTC. The full variable domain, completed using reference TRBV13 and TRBJ2-1, is AAGVIQSPRHLIKEKRETATLKCYPIPRHDTVYWYQQGPGQDPQFLISFYEKMQSDKGSIPDRFSAQQFSDYHSELNMSSLELGDSALYFCASSDSGTSGNYEQFFGPGTRLTVL.

With regard to this clone: The junction differs from germline at one of its ends, possibly a read error. This chain joins TRBV20-1 and TRBJ2-7; the D gene could be TRBD1 or TRBD2 (5 bases each). In germline, CDR1 is DFQATT, CDR2 SNEGSKA (reference sequence). CDR3 length: 11 amino acids. The CDR3 sequence is CSAKVTGTVVW. Here the CDR3 DNA reads TGCAGTGCTAAGGTCACCGGGACGGTGGTATGG.

V gene TRBV14 combines with J gene TRBJ2-7; D is undetermined. Germline CDR1 SGHDN, CDR2 FVKESK. The V gene lost 5 bases and the J gene lost 3 bases, with 14 bases spanning the gap. The CDR3 contains 14 residues. The DNA of the CDR3 is TGTGCCAGCAGCTTAGGATTGTCGGGCTACGAGCAGTACTTC. It translates to CASSLGLSGYEQYF.

The J gene is TRBJ2-3, the V gene TRBV28; 7 bases line up with TRBD2. The CDR3 covers 15 residues. The junction had 11 bases not matched to a gene; V was cut back by 5 bases and J by 6 bases. Germline CDR1 reads MDHEN; CDR2 reads SYDVKM. This CDR3 reads CASSKKRGGADTQYF. The CDR3, as DNA: TGTGCCAGCAGTAAAAAAAGGGGAGGGGCGGATACGCAGTATTTT.

In DNA, the CDR3 is TGTGCCAGCAGCCCCGGGACAGGGTCCTACAATGAGCAGTTCTTC. This codes for CASSPGTGSYNEQFF. The rearrangement links TRBV6-4 to TRBJ2-1, with 9 bases matching TRBD1. Germline-derived CDR1 and CDR2 are MRHNA and SNTAGT. The CDR3 spans 15 residues. The ends lost 6 bases at V and 1 base at J; junction bases unmatched: 4.

J is TRBJ2-7 and V is TRBV14, with 10 bases aligning to TRBD2. The V gene's germline CDR1 is SGHDN and CDR2 FVKESK. The CDR3 spans 18 residues. V was clipped by 0 bases and J by 5 bases; unmatched bases: 13. CDR3 protein: CASSQDWLAGASRDEQYF. The CDR3 DNA is TGTGCCAGCAGCCAAGATTGGCTAGCGGGAGCCTCTAGGGACGAGCAGTACTTC.

This clone came up once. CDR3 residues: CASSQSNRNEQFF. For the CDR3, the DNA is TGTGCCAGCAGCCAATCGAATCGCAATGAGCAGTTCTTC. V and J are TRBV16 and TRBJ2-1; no firm D call. This CDR3 contains 13 residues. Germline V gene data show CDR1 as KGHSY and CDR2 as FQNENV. Trimming took 0 bases from V and 6 from J, leaving 6 bases between them.

The rearrangement uses TRBV30 and TRBJ2-7, with 8 bases lining up with TRBD2. The trim removed 1 base at V and 4 bases at J, leaving 6 bases unmatched. The CDR3 spans 14 residues. The germline V gene encodes CDR1 GTSNPN and CDR2 SVGIG (reference sequence). CDR3 bases: TGTGCCTGGAGTGACGAGCGGGAGCAGTACGAGCAGTACTTC. This sequence encodes CAWSDEREQYEQYF. Full variable domain (outside the CDR3, taken from reference TRBV30 and TRBJ2-7): SQTIHQWPATLVQPVGSPLSLECTVEGTSNPNLYWYRQAAGRGLQLLFYSVGIGQISSEVPQNLSASRPQDRQFILSSKKLLLSDSGFYLCAWSDEREQYEQYFGPGTRLTVT.

This clone has a handful of counts. This same CDR3 is encoded by further DNA sequences in the sample. This chain connects TRBV9 to TRBJ2-5, with 13 positions matching TRBD2. The J call may be wrong; the DNA end is better matched by TRBJ2-7. The germline gives CDR1 SGDLS, CDR2 YYNGEE. The CDR3 has 14 amino acids. CDR3 residues: CASSVGLAGYEQYF. The CDR3 DNA reads as TGTGCCAGCAGCGTGGGACTAGCGGGGTACGAGCAGTACTTC.

Here the CDR3 reads CASSPSRGRENIQYF. CDR3 bases: TGTGCCAGCTCACCAAGTAGAGGGAGGGAAAACATTCAGTACTTC. The chain recombines TRBV18 with TRBJ2-4; TRBD2 agrees at 7 bases. The germline V gene encodes CDR1 KGHSH and CDR2 LQKENI. Losses at the gene ends were 2 bases for V and 5 bases for J; bases not matched to a gene: 6. The CDR3 is 15 residues long. The variable domain in full, with the rest retrieved from reference TRBV18 and TRBJ2-4, is NAGVMQNPRHLVRRRGQEARLRCSPMKGHSHVYWYRQLPEEGLKFMVYLQKENIIDESGMPKERFSAEFPKEGPSILRIQQVVRGDSAAYFCASSPSRGRENIQYFGAGTRLSVL.

V usage is TRBV2 and J usage is TRBJ2-1, with no clear D. CDR1 is SNHLY and CDR2 is FYNNEI in the germline V gene. Trimming removed 1 base from V and 8 bases from J, with 6 bases in between. The CDR3 runs 12 residues. The CDR3 loop is CASSEGVHEQFF. In DNA, the CDR3 is TGTGCCAGCAGTGAAGGGGTTCATGAGCAGTTCTTC.

The chain joins TRBV25-1 to TRBJ1-6, with 9 bases fitting TRBD1. The J segment lost 6 bases and the V segment lost 2 bases, leaving 11 bases of the junction unmatched. CDR1 and CDR2 (germline): MGHDK, SYGVNS. The CDR3 runs 18 residues. The CDR3 DNA sequence: TGTGCCAGCAGTGAAGAGCGACAGGGGGTACACCGTAATTCACCCCTCCACTTT. It is translated as CASSEERQGVHRNSPLHF.

The chain employs TRBV28 and TRBJ2-2; D remains ambiguous. This CDR3 has 14 amino acids. V was pared by 8 bases and J by 1 base, with 11 bases between. The germline gives CDR1 MDHEN, CDR2 SYDVKM. Here the CDR3 DNA reads TGTGCCAGCTATGGGTGGGAGAACACCGGGGAGCTGTTTTTT. Protein sequence: CASYGWENTGELFF.

This clone is a singleton in its sample. This rearrangement joins TRBV10-3 to TRBJ2-7; D ambiguous. Germline-derived CDR1 and CDR2 are ENHRY and SYGVKD. The V end lost 10 bases, the J end lost 4 bases, and 17 bases lay between the germline ends. The CDR3 length is 13 residues. CDR3 amino acids: CATGPELGYEQYF. For the CDR3, the DNA is TGTGCCACCGGCCCCGAGTTAGGATACGAGCAGTACTTC.

The chain has TRBV6-5 and TRBJ2-3, with D possibly being TRBD1 or TRBD2 (5 bases each). Germline V CDR1 and CDR2: MNHEY, SVGAGI. The CDR3 spans 16 residues. The V gene lost 0 bases and the J gene lost 7 bases, with 17 bases spanning the gap. The CDR3 nucleotides are TGTGCCAGCAGTTACTCGGGGACCCCCAACCCAAATACGCAGTATTTT. Translated: CASSYSGTPNPNTQYF.

Comment on this clone: The identical CDR3 is also encoded by other nucleotide sequences in the sample. The chain employs TRBV9 and TRBJ1-2; D is ambiguous. The CDR3 is made up of 10 amino acids. Germline V CDR1 and CDR2: SGDLS, YYNGEE. Between the trimmed V and J ends, which lost 3 bases and 5 bases, there was a span of 2 bases. DNA for the CDR3: TGTGCCAGCAGCGGGTATGGCTACACCTTC. This gives the protein CASSGYGYTF. The entire variable domain, with the rest obtained from reference TRBV9 and TRBJ1-2, is as follows: DSGVTQTPKHLITATGQRVTLRCSPRSGDLSVYWYQQSLDQGLQFLIQYYNGEERAKGNILERFSAQQFPDLHSELNLSSLELGDSALYFCASSGYGYTFGSGTRLTVV.

The chain links TRBV9 to TRBJ2-3; unclear D gene. CDR1 and CDR2 (germline): SGDLS, YYNGEE. This CDR3 has 15 amino acids. Trimming shortened V by 3 bases and J by 0 bases, and 11 bases separated the two germline ends. The CDR3 here is CASSGRSSSTDTQYF. The DNA of the CDR3 is TGTGCCAGCAGCGGGCGGTCGTCCAGCACAGATACGCAGTATTTT.